Included here is one TCR beta chain sequence, with context. Germline trimming cut 0 bases from V and 8 bases from J; bases unmatched to any gene: 13. The CDR3 spans 16 residues. Germline CDR1 is SGDLS and CDR2 is YYNGEE. The sample originates from a study of T cell responses to AZD1222 COVID-19 vaccine. Data came from immunoSEQ multiplex PCR; TCRdb stores just in-frame clones and leaves some out. This sample carries around 140,000 clones, around nine tenths of them seen once, and the ten largest clones take 6.9%. The gene calls are TRBV9 and TRBJ1-2; TRBD1 aligns across 7 bases. The sequence derives from an adult in good health. The sequences come from peripheral blood, collected on day 0 of AZD1222 vaccination. CDR3 in DNA: TGTGCCAGCAGCGTAGGAGGGACAGCAGCTAACTTGGGCTACACCTTC. Encoded protein: CASSVGGTAANLGYTF.